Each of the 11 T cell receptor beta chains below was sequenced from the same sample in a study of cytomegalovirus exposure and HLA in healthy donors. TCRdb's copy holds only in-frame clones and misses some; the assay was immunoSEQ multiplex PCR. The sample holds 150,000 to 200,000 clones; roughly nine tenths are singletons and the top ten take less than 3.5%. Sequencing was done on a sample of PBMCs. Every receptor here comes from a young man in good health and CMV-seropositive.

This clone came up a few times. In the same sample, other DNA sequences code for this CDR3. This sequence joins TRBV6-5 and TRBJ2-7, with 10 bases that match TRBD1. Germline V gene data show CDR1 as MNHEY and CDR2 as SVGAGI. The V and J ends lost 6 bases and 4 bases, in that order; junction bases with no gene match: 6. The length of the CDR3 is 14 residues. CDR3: CASSRDRGLYEQYF. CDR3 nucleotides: TGTGCCAGCAGCCGGGACAGGGGTTTGTACGAGCAGTACTTC.

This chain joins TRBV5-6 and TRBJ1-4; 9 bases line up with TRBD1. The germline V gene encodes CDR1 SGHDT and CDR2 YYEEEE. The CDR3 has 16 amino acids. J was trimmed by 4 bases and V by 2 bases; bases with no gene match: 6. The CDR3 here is CASSFGQGRVNEKLFF. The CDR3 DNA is TGTGCCAGCAGCTTTGGACAGGGGAGGGTTAATGAAAAACTGTTTTTT.

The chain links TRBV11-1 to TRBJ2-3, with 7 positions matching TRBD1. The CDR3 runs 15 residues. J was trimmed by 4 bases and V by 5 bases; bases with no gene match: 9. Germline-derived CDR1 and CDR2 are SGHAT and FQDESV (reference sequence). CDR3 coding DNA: TGTGCCAGCAGCACCCGAGAGGGGGCGGCAGATACGCAGTATTTT. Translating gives CASSTREGAADTQYF.

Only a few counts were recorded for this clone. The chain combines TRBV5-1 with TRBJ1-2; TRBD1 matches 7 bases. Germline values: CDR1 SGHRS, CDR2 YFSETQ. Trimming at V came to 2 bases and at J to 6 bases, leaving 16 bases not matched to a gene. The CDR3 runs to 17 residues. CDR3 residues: CASSLSGGPMTRNGYTF. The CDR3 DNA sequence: TGCGCCAGCAGCTTATCAGGGGGGCCCATGACTAGGAATGGCTACACCTTC.

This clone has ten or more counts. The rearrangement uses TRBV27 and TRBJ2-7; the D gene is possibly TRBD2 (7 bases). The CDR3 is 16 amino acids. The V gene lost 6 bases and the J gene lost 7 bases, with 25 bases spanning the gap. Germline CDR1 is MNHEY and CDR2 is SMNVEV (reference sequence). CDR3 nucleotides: TGTGCCAGCAGCTCTCCCATCATAGGGGGAGGGTGGGAGCAGTACTTC. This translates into CASSSPIIGGGWEQYF.

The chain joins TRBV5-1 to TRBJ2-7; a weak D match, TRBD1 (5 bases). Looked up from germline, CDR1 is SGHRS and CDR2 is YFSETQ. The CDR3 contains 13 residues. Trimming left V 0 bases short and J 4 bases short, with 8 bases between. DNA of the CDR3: TGCGCCAGCAGCTTGGAGGGGAATTACGAGCAGTACTTC. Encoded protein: CASSLEGNYEQYF.

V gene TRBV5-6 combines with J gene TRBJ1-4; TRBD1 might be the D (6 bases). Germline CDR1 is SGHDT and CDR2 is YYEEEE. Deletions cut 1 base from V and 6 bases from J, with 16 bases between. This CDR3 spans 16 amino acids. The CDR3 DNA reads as TGTGCCAGCAGCTTGTGGCTCCGGACAGTAGATGAAAAACTGTTTTTT. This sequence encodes CASSLWLRTVDEKLFF.

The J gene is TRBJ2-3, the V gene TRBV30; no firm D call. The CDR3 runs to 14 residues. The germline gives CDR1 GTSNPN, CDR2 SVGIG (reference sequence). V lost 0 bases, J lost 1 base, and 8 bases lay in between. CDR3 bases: TGTGCCTGGAGTGTAATGGCGGGCACAGATACGCAGTATTTT. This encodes CAWSVMAGTDTQYF.

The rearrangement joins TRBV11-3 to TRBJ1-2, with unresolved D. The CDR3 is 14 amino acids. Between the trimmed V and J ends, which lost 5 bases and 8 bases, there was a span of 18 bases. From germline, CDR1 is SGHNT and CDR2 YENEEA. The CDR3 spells CASSPQIGESGYTF. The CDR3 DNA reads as TGTGCCAGCAGCCCTCAGATCGGGGAGTCAGGCTACACCTTC. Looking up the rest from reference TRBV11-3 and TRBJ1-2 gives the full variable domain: EAGVVQSPRYKIIEKKQPVAFWCNPISGHNTLYWYLQNLGQGPELLIRYENEEAVDDSQLPKDRFSAERLKGVDSTLKIQPAELGDSAVYLCASSPQIGESGYTFGSGTRLTVV.

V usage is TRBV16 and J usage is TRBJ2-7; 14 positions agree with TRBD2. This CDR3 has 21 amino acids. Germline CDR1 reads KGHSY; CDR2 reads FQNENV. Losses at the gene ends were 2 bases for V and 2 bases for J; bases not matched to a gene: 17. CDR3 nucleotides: TGTGCCAGCAGCCAACGAATTTGGACTAGCGGGAGGATAATCCGTCCCTACGAGCAGTACTTC. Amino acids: CASSQRIWTSGRIIRPYEQYF.

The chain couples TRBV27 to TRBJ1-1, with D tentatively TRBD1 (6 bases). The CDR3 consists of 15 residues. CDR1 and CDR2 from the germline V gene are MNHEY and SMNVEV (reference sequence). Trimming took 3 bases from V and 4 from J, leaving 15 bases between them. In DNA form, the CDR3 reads TGTGCCAGCAGTTTGTACGATACAGGGACCACTGAAGCTTTCTTT. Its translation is CASSLYDTGTTEAFF.